This TCR beta chain was sequenced for a study of T-cell memory formation after mild COVID-19. V was pared by 5 bases and J by 4 bases, with 14 bases between. Germline lookup yields CDR1 DFQATT and CDR2 SNEGSKA (reference sequence). This CDR3 spans 13 amino acids. This clonotype was seen at least ten times. The 5'RACE method, run with constant-segment primers, produced TCR alpha and TCR beta cDNA libraries (carrying sample barcodes and UMIs). In TCRdb, the 5' RACE reads were re-called with MiXCR into one record per CDR3 protein. There are some 130,000 distinct CDR3 sequences in the sample; about 17% occur only once, and approximately 5.2% lies in the top ten.

This receptor was taken from a man between 18 and 29 years old who had mild COVID-19 (a few samples of this study predate the infection). Cell type and time point are not known. J is TRBJ2-5 and V is TRBV20-1; unclear D gene. Source material: PBMCs or a T cell subset sorted from them (not recorded which). The CDR3: CSAPSASLETQYF. For the CDR3, the DNA is TGCAGTGCTCCCTCTGCGTCACTAGAGACCCAGTACTTC.